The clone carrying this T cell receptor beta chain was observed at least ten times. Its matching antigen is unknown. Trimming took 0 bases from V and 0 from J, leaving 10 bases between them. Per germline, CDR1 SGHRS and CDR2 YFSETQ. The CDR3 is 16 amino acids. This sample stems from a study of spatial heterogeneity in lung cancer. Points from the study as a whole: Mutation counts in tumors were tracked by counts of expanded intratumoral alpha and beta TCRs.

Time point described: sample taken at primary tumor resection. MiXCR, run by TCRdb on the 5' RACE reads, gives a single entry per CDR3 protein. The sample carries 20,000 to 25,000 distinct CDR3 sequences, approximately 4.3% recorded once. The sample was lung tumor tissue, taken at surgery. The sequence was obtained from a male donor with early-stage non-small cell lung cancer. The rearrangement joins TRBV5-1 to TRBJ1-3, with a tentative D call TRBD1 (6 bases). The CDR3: CASSLAGARSGNTIYF. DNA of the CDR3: TGCGCCAGCAGCTTGGCGGGGGCACGCTCTGGAAACACCATATATTTT.